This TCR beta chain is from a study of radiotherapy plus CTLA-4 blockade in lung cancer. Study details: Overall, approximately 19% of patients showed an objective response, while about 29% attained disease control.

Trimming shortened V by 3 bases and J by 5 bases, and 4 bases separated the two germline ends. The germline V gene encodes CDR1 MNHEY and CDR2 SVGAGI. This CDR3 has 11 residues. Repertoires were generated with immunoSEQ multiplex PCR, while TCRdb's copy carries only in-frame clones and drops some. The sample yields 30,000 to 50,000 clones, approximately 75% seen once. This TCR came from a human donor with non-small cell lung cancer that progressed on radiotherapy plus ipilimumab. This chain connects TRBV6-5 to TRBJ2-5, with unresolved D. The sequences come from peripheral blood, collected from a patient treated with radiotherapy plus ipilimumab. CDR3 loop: CASSYSETQYF. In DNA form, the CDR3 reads TGTGCCAGCAGTTATTCGGAGACCCAGTACTTC.